This T cell receptor (beta chain) was recovered during a study of graft-versus-host responses after intestinal transplantation. In the study overall: Uniformly, recipients were administered anti-thymocyte globulin induction with subsequent tacrolimus and steroids for roughly three years. Whole-study results and caveats: Peak GvH clone levels in circulation were associated with early post-transplant HvG declines. Ileal or blood samples showed some GvH clones first, and such clones were also found in recipient marrow. Allografts carried high graft-versus-host to host-versus-graft clonal ratios in patients having graft-donor T cell macrochimerism.

Germline trimming cut 0 bases from V and 6 bases from J; bases unmatched to any gene: 4. CDR1 is ENHRY, CDR2 SYGVKD, per germline. CDR3 length: 14 amino acids. Remarks on this clone: Its target is unknown.

Sequencing used immunoSEQ multiplex PCR; TCRdb keeps in-frame clones, though not all of them. The profile covers 84,000 or so clones, with 80% to 85% appearing a single time and approximately 0.78% taken by the ten largest. The V and J genes are TRBV10-3 and TRBJ2-7; 8 nucleotides agree with TRBD2. This sample comprised unstimulated CD4+ T cells sorted from spleen or lymph node cells, obtained before intestinal transplant. The sequence was collected from a human donor who received an intestinal transplant. CDR3 in amino acids: CAISESGLVFEQYF. Written as DNA, the CDR3 is TGTGCCATCAGTGAGTCGGGACTAGTCTTCGAGCAGTACTTC.